The source of this T cell receptor (beta chain) is a study of neoadjuvant nivolumab and ipilimumab in lung cancer. Libraries were prepared by immunoSEQ multiplex PCR; TCRdb keeps only in-frame clonotypes and omits some of them. The table has approximately 26,000 clones, approximately 84% seen once. General study results and limits: Compared with tumor-adjacent uninvolved lung, resected tumors showed greater richness and clonality. Pathologic regression was not significantly tied to TCR clonality. Pretherapy blood TCR richness correlated positively with resected tumor richness.

Between the trimmed V and J ends, which lost 1 base and 8 bases, there was a span of 14 bases. The CDR3 length is 14 residues. Germline V lookup: CDR1 MGHRA, CDR2 YSYEKL. With regard to this clone: Its antigen is currently unknown.

The starting material was peripheral blood, obtained before neoadjuvant nivolumab, alone or with ipilimumab. The gene calls are TRBV4-1 and TRBJ1-2; no clear D gene. The sequence was collected from an adult with non-small cell lung cancer. As DNA, the CDR3 is TGCGCCAGCAGCCAAGGGGAAAGGGCGGGCGGCTACACCTTC. Translation: CASSQGERAGGYTF.